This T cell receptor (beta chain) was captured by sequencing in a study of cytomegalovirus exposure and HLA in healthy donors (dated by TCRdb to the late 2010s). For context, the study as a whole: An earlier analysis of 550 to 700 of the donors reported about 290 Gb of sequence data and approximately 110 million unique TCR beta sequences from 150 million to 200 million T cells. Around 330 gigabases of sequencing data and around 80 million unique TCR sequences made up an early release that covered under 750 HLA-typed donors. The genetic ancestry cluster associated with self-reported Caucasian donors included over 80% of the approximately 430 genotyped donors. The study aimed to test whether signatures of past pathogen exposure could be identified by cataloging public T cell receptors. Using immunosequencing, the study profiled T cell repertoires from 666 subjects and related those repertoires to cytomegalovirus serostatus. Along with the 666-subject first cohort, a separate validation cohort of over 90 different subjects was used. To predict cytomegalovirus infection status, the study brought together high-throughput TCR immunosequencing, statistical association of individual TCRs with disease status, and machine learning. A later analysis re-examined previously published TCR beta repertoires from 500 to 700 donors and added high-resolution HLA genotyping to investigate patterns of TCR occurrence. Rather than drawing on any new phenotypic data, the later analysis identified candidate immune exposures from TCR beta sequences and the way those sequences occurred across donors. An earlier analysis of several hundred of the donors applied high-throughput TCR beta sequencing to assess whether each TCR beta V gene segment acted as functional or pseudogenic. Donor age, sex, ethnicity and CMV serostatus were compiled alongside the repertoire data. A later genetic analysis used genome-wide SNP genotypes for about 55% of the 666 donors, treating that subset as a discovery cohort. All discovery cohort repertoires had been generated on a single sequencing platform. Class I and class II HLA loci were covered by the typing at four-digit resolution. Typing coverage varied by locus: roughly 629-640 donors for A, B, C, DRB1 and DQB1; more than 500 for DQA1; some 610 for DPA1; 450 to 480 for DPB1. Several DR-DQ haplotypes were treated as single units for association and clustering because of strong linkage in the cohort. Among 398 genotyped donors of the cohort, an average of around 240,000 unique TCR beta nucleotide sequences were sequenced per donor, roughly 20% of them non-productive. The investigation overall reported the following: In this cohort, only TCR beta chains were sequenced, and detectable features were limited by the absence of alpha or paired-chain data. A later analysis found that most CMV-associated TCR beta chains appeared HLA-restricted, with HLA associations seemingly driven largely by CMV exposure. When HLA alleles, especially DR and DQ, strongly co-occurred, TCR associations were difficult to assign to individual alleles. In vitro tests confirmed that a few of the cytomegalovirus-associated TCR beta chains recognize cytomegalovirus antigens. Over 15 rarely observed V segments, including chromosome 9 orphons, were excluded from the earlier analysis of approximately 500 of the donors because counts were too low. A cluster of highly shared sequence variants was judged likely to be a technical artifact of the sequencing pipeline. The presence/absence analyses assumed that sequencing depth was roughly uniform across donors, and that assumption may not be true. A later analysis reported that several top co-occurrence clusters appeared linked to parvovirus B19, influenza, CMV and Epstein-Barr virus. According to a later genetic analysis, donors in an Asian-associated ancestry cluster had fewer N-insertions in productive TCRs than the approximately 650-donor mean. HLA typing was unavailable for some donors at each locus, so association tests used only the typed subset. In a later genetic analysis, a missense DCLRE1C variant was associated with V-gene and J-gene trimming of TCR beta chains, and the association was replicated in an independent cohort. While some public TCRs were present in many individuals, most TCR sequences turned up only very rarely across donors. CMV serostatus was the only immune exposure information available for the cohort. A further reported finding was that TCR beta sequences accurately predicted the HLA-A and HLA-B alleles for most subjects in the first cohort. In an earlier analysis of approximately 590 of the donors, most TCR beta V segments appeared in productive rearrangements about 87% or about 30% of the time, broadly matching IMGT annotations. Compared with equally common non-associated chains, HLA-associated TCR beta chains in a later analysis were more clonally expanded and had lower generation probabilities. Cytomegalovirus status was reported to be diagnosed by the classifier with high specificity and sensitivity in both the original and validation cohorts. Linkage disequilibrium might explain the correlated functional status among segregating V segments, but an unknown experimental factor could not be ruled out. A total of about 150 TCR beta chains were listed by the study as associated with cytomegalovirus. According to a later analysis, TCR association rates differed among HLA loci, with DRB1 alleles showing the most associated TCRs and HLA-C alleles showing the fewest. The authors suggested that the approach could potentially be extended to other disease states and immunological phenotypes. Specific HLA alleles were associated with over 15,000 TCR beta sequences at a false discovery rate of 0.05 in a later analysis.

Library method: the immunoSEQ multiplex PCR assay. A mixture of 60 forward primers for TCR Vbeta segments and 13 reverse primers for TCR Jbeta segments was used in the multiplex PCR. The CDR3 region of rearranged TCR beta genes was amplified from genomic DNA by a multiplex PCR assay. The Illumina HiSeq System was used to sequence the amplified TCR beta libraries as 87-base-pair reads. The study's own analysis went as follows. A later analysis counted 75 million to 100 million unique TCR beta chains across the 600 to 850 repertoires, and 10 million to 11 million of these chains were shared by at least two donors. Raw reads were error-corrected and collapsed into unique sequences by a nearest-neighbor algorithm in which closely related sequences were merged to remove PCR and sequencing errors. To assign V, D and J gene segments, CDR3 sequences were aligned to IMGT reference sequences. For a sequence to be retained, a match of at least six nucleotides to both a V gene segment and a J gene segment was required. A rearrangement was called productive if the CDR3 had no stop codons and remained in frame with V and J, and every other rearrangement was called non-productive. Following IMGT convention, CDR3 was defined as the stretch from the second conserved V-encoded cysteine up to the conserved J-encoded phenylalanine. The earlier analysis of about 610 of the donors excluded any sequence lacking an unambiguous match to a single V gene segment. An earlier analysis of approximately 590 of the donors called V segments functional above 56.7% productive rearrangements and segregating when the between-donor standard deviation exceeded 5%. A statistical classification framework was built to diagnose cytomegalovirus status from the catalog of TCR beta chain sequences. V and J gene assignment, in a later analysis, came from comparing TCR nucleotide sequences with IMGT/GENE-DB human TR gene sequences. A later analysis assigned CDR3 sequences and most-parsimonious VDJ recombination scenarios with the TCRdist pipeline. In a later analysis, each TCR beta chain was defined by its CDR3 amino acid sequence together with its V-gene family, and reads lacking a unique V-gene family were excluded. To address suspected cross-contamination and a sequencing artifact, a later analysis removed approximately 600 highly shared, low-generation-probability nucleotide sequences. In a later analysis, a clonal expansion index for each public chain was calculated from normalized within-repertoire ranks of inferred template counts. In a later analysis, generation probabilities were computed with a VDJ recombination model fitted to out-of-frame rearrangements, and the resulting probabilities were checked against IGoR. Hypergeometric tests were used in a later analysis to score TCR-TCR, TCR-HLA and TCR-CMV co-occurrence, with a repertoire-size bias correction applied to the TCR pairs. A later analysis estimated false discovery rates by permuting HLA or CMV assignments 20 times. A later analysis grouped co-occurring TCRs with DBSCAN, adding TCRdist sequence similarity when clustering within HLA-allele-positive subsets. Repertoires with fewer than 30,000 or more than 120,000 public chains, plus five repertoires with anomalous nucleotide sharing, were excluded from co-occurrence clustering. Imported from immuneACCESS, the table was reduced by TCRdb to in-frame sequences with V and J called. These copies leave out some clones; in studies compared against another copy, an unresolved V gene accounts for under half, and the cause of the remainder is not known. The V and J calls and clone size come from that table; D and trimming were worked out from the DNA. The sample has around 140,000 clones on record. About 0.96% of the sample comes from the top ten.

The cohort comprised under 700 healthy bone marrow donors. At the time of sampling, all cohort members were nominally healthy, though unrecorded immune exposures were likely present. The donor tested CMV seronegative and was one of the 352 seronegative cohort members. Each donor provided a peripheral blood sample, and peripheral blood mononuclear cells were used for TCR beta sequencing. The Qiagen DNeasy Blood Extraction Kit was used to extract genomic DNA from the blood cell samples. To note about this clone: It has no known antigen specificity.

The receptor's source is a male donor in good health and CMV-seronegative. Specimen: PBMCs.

The CDR3 in this case is CASLPAQGYEQYF. The DNA is as follows: TGTGCCAGCCTCCCGGCGCAGGGCTACGAGCAGTACTTC. Recombination linked TRBV2 to TRBJ2-7; perhaps TRBD1 is the D gene, with 5 bases matching. Per the germline V gene, SNHLY is the CDR1 and FYNNEI is the CDR2. The CDR3 goes from the cysteine to the phenylalanine over 13 residues. The DNA shown is the 39-base CDR3, in frame from base 1. V gives up 8 bases and J gives up 3 bases, and the segment between their germline ends measures 14 bases. Full variable domain (CDR3 extended with the reference TRBV2 and TRBJ2-7 proteins): EPEVTQTPSHQVTQMGQEVILRCVPISNHLYFYWYRQILGQKVEFLVSFYNNEISEKSEIFDDQFSVERPDGSNFTLKIRSTKLEDSAMYFCASLPAQGYEQYFGPGTRLTVT.